This T cell receptor beta chain was sequenced for a study of OX40 agonist ivuxolimab in advanced cancers. On the study more broadly: Among those enrolled, mean age was about 62 years (range roughly 20 to 80) and 82.7% were male.

Prior autoimmune disease or systemic immunosuppression barred patients. Study-level results: CD4+ and CD8+ blood T cells expanded clonally by week 6 at 0.1 to 3.0 mg/kg.

Comment on this clone: Its cognate antigen is unknown.

The germline CDR1 and CDR2 sequences are SGHAT and FQNNGV. The CDR3 consists of 15 residues. Trimming stripped 2 bases from V and 7 bases from J, with 14 bases between. The data were produced by immunoSEQ multiplex PCR, yet TCRdb's version contains in-frame clones alone and is incomplete. The table includes roughly 20,000 clones, about 70% detected once. The sequence was obtained from an adult with an advanced solid tumor such as melanoma, head and neck, liver or kidney cancer. This material consisted of CD4+ or CD8+ T cells sorted from blood, taken in a trial of the OX40 agonist ivuxolimab. The genes are TRBV11-2 and TRBJ1-4; D might be TRBD1 (6 bases). CDR3 bases: TGTGCCAGCAGCTTACCCGGGGGCGGGGCTGAAAAACTGTTTTTT. Protein product: CASSLPGGGAEKLFF.